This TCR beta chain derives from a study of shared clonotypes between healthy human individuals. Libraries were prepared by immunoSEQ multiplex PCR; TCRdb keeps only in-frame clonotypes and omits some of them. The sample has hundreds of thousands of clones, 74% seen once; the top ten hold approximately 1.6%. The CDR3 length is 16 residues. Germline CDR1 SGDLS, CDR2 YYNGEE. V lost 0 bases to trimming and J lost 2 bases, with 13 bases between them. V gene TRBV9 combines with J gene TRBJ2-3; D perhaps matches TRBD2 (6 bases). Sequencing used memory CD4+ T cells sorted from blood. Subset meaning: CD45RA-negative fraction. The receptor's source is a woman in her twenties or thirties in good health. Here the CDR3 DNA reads TGTGCCAGCAGCGTAGTATCGGGAGCGACCACAGATACGCAGTATTTT. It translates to CASSVVSGATTDTQYF. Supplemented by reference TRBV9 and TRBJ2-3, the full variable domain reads DSGVTQTPKHLITATGQRVTLRCSPRSGDLSVYWYQQSLDQGLQFLIQYYNGEERAKGNILERFSAQQFPDLHSELNLSSLELGDSALYFCASSVVSGATTDTQYFGPGTRLTVL.